These 18 T cell receptor beta chains were all obtained from the same sample, sequenced in a study of T cells in Graves' hyperthyroidism and ophthalmopathy. It was RNA transcripts that yielded the amplified TCR beta CDR3 regions. HTBI primers drove first-round RT-PCR of the TCR CDR3. TCRdb itself ran the multiplex PCR reads through MiXCR, one entry per CDR3 protein. Among more than 500,000 distinct CDR3 sequences listed, about 15% were seen once. The sample taken for sequencing was blood. Receptors originate from a woman aged 25-40 years with Graves' ophthalmopathy.

Many counts were recorded for this clonotype. The chain combines TRBV20-1 with TRBJ2-5; TRBD1 aligns across 8 bases. The CDR3 totals 13 residues. The germline V gene has CDR1 DFQATT and CDR2 SNEGSKA (reference sequence). Trimming at V came to 5 bases and at J to 3 bases, leaving 5 bases not matched to a gene. The CDR3 DNA reads TGCAGTGCTCTGGACAGGGACGAAGAGACCCAGTACTTC. Protein: CSALDRDEETQYF.

Turning to this clonotype: The final CDR3 position lacks the conserved phenylalanine or tryptophan, pointing to a likely read error. V and J are TRBV5-6 and TRBJ2-1; 8 bases line up with TRBD2. Germline V gene data show CDR1 as SGHDT and CDR2 as YYEEEE. This CDR3 spans 16 amino acids. The trim removed 4 bases at V and 5 bases at J, leaving 11 bases unmatched. The chain's CDR3 is CASSLVLAGNDNEQFL. The CDR3 DNA sequence: TGTGCCAGCAGCCTGGTTCTAGCGGGTAATGACAATGAGCAGTTCCTC.

This clonotype was recorded at least ten times. This chain connects TRBV30 to TRBJ2-5; weak D call: TRBD1 (6 bases). The V end was cut by 1 base, the J end by 1 base, with 10 bases between. Germline V gene sequence: CDR1 GTSNPN, CDR2 SVGIG (reference sequence). The CDR3 consists of 14 residues. CDR3 nucleotides: TGTGCCTGGAGTGAAACAGGGCCCCAAGAGACCCAGTACTTC. It translates to CAWSETGPQETQYF. The complete variable domain, with remaining parts taken from reference TRBV30 and TRBJ2-5, reads SQTIHQWPATLVQPVGSPLSLECTVEGTSNPNLYWYRQAAGRGLQLLFYSVGIGQISSEVPQNLSASRPQDRQFILSSKKLLLSDSGFYLCAWSETGPQETQYFGPGTRLLVL.

Points on this clonotype: With a much larger clone just one base away, this may be a read error. The J gene is TRBJ1-2, the V gene TRBV2; a weak D match, TRBD1 (5 bases). This CDR3 contains 12 residues. Germline V CDR1 and CDR2: SNHLY, FYNNEI. CDR3 in DNA: TGTGCCAGCGCAAAGACAGTCTATGGCTGCACCTTC. Residues: CASAKTVYGCTF.

The V call is TRBV11-2, the J call TRBJ1-4, with a tentative D call TRBD1 (6 bases). Deletions cut 4 bases from V and 8 bases from J, with 17 bases between. The CDR3 is 15 amino acids. Germline-derived CDR1 and CDR2 are SGHAT and FQNNGV. DNA of the CDR3: TGTGCCAGCAGCTCGATTCAGGGGCTCGGAGAAAAACTGTTTTTT. The encoded protein is CASSSIQGLGEKLFF.

This clonotype came up many times. This chain links TRBV6-1 with TRBJ1-4, with a tentative D call TRBD1 (5 bases). In germline, CDR1 is MNHNS, CDR2 SASEGT. V dropped 5 bases and J dropped 7 bases, with 23 bases sitting between them. This CDR3 has 17 amino acids. As DNA, the CDR3 is TGTGCCAGCAGTCGCTTTGAGGGGATGAATGAAGGTGAAAAACTGTTTTTT. This gives the protein CASSRFEGMNEGEKLFF.

This clonotype was seen ten or more times. The chain uses TRBV13 and TRBJ2-1, with 9 bases that match TRBD1. J lost 7 bases, V lost 5 bases, and 9 bases had no gene match. CDR3 size: 15 residues. CDR1 and CDR2 from the germline V gene are PRHDT and FYEKMQ (reference sequence). The CDR3, as DNA: TGTGCCAGCAGCCTCCGGGACAGGGCGGGTAATGAGCAGTTCTTC. Encoded protein: CASSLRDRAGNEQFF. Using reference TRBV13 and TRBJ2-1 for the parts outside the CDR3, the full variable domain is AAGVIQSPRHLIKEKRETATLKCYPIPRHDTVYWYQQGPGQDPQFLISFYEKMQSDKGSIPDRFSAQQFSDYHSELNMSSLELGDSALYFCASSLRDRAGNEQFFGPGTRLTVL.

This clonotype showed up many times. V gene TRBV20-1 combines with J gene TRBJ2-5, with 7 bases fitting TRBD2. CDR1 DFQATT and CDR2 SNEGSKA come from the germline V gene (reference sequence). Trimming cost V 3 bases and J 5 bases; bases outside gene matches: 9. The CDR3 has 14 amino acids. The CDR3 is CSASRRGRSETQYF. In DNA form, the CDR3 reads TGCAGTGCTAGTAGGCGCGGGAGATCTGAGACCCAGTACTTC.

This clonotype has a handful of counts. The CDR3 DNA reads TGTGCCAGTAGTATCATACCGGGGACAGGGGTCGAGCAGTACTTC. Translating it yields CASSIIPGTGVEQYF. The chain couples TRBV30 to TRBJ2-7, with 10 bases that match TRBD1. V lost 8 bases and J lost 6; bases outside the gene matches: 16. CDR1 and CDR2 (germline): GTSNPN, SVGIG (reference sequence). The CDR3 has 15 amino acids. Based on the CDR3 plus reference TRBV30 and TRBJ2-7, the full variable domain is SQTIHQWPATLVQPVGSPLSLECTVEGTSNPNLYWYRQAAGRGLQLLFYSVGIGQISSEVPQNLSASRPQDRQFILSSKKLLLSDSGFYLCASSIIPGTGVEQYFGPGTRLTVT.

This chain joins TRBV5-6 and TRBJ2-1, with 11 bases fitting TRBD1. V lost 2 bases, J lost 8 bases, and 6 bases stayed unmatched. The CDR3 spans 15 residues. Germline CDR1 and CDR2: SGHDT and YYEEEE. The CDR3 DNA follows: TGTGCCAGCAGCTTTCCGGGACAGGGGGGGGATGAGCAGTTCTTC. This encodes CASSFPGQGGDEQFF.

The chain carries TRBV7-2 and TRBJ2-7; perhaps D is TRBD1 or TRBD2 (5 bases each). CDR3 size: 15 residues. The germline V gene has CDR1 SGHTA and CDR2 FQGNSA. V was cut by 4 bases and J by 0 bases, with 13 bases left in between. The CDR3 nucleotides are TGTGCCAGCAGCTACGGTAGGGGACCCTCCTACGAGCAGTACTTC. Its translation: CASSYGRGPSYEQYF.

The chain carries TRBV6-1 and TRBJ2-7, with D tentatively TRBD1 (6 bases). V was shortened by 5 bases and J by 6 bases, with 14 bases between the two germline ends. Germline V gene data show CDR1 as MNHNS and CDR2 as SASEGT. The CDR3 extends over 13 amino acids. The CDR3 nucleotides read TGTGCCAGCAGTAACAGGGTTCCTGGCGAGCAGTACTTC. Amino acid sequence: CASSNRVPGEQYF.

The sample holds many counts of this clonotype. The chain is built from TRBV7-2 and TRBJ2-7; D might be TRBD2 (5 bases). Looked up from germline, CDR1 is SGHTA and CDR2 is FQGNSA. The CDR3 covers 14 residues. V lost 5 bases and J lost 8, with 19 bases in between. This chain's CDR3 is CASSLETPSSKQYF. Written as DNA, the CDR3 is TGTGCCAGCAGCCTGGAGACTCCTTCTAGCAAGCAGTACTTC.

In its sample, this clonotype was seen many times. The chain joins TRBV11-2 to TRBJ1-6; 8 nucleotides align to TRBD1. V shed 4 bases, J shed 10 bases, and the junction held 12 bases outside the gene matches. CDR1 and CDR2 (germline): SGHAT, FQNNGV. This CDR3 is 16 amino acids long. In nucleotides, the CDR3 is TGTGCCAGCAGCTCCCACCTCGGACAGGGAAAGTCACCCCTCCACTTT. It yields the protein CASSSHLGQGKSPLHF.

CDR3 protein: CATSRPWNYGYTF. CDR3 nucleotides: TGTGCCACCAGCAGACCCTGGAACTATGGCTACACCTTC. The rearrangement joins TRBV15 to TRBJ1-2; D is unclear. CDR3 size: 13 residues. Germline-derived CDR1 and CDR2 are LNHNV and YYDKDF (reference sequence). Deletions cut 2 bases from V and 2 bases from J, with 6 bases between.

This clonotype has at least ten counts. The chain combines TRBV20-1 with TRBJ2-7; D is tentatively TRBD1 or TRBD2 (5 bases each). The CDR3 covers 18 residues. Trimming removed 1 base at V and 4 bases at J, with 26 bases between. Germline V gene lookup returns CDR1 DFQATT and CDR2 SNEGSKA (reference sequence). This chain's CDR3 is CSARGARYSGTLSYEQYF. In DNA form, the CDR3 reads TGCAGTGCTAGAGGGGCACGATATTCCGGGACCCTAAGTTACGAGCAGTACTTC.

Only a few counts were recorded for this clonotype. The rearrangement uses TRBV30 and TRBJ2-5, with 9 positions matching TRBD2. The ends lost 0 bases at V and 5 bases at J; junction bases unmatched: 13. Germline CDR1 is GTSNPN and CDR2 is SVGIG (reference sequence). This CDR3 has 17 amino acids. The CDR3, as DNA: TGTGCCTGGAGTGTACCGGCGGGAGGGCCTTCTTCGGAGACCCAGTACTTC. Translating it yields CAWSVPAGGPSSETQYF.

This clonotype was seen at least ten times. The CDR3 here is CASSGANSPLHF. The CDR3 DNA reads TGTGCCAGCTCAGGGGCCAATTCACCCCTCCACTTT. The V gene is TRBV18, the J gene TRBJ1-6; TRBD1 might be the D (5 bases). The CDR3 totals 12 residues. Germline V lookup: CDR1 KGHSH, CDR2 LQKENI. V lost 5 bases to trimming and J lost 7 bases, with 6 bases between them.